This record looks at one TCR beta chain sequence and its context. At least ten counts were recorded for this clone. The target of this receptor is not known. One base away there is no much larger clone; base qualities are not given. Libraries came from PCR. Instrument on record: Illumina HiSeq 4000. High-throughput sequencing was used to profile the CDR3 region of the TCR beta-chain in every patient. The authors processed their data as follows. The researchers built a classifier to tell apart papillary thyroid cancer patients with distant metastasis, based on CDR3 differences among clinicopathological groups. The Shannon index was used to assess repertoire diversity, and the Morisita-Horn index was used to assess tumor-blood repertoire similarity. TCRdb trimmed public reads at Q25 via fastp, called clones via MiXCR and kept in-frame beta chains. In this record, the V and J calls reflect TCRdb's handling and not the investigators' own analysis. This sample holds approximately 7,700 clones; roughly 23% were observed only once. Clones ranked in the top ten supply around 15% of the sample.

The data were taken from a study of metastatic and nonmetastatic thyroid tumors (dated by TCRdb to about 2020). Context from the whole study: Repertoires were compared across peripheral blood and tumor or nodule tissue samples from malignant and benign thyroid patients.

No patient had received any treatment before thyroid surgery. Using T-cell receptor beta sequencing, the researchers looked back retrospectively at clinical samples from patients, gathered between the early 2010s and the late 2010s. Results and caveats for the whole study, not just this receptor: TCR beta diversity was reported as significantly higher in malignant tumors than in benign nodules, in both blood and tumor samples.

CDR1 and CDR2 are drawn from the germline V gene (reference sequence): GTSNPN, SVGIG. Counted from cysteine to phenylalanine, this CDR3 has 12 amino acids. Here the CDR3 DNA is all that survives: 36 bases in frame from base 1. Between the V and J ends, shortened by 2 bases and 0 bases respectively, the junction contains 4 bases. This receptor chain uses TRBV30 and TRBJ1-1, with the D gene too uncertain to name. This TCR derives from a female donor with papillary thyroid cancer or a benign thyroid nodule (not recorded which). Some clones in this sample may be carry-over from other donors' samples. The sample consisted of tumor tissue. The DNA sequence reads TGTGCCTGGAGTCTTGTGAACACTGAAGCTTTCTTT. This gives the protein CAWSLVNTEAFF. Extended through the reference TRBV30 and TRBJ1-1 proteins, this CDR3 yields the full variable domain: SQTIHQWPATLVQPVGSPLSLECTVEGTSNPNLYWYRQAAGRGLQLLFYSVGIGQISSEVPQNLSASRPQDRQFILSSKKLLLSDSGFYLCAWSLVNTEAFFGQGTRLTVV.